This TCR beta chain is drawn from a study of blood T cells in healthy people across ages. Trimming cost V 1 base and J 6 bases, with 19 bases left between them. Germline CDR1 is DFQATT and CDR2 is SNEGSKA (reference sequence). The CDR3 is 15 amino acids. With a J-beta primer mix and a sample-barcoded 5' primer, a second PCR ran roughly 7 to 11 cycles. TCRdb re-analysed the 5' RACE reads in MiXCR, keeping a single row per CDR3 protein. The data show 1.5 million to 2 million distinct CDR3 sequences, around 35% seen once. A single count supports this clonotype. This clonotype was sampled from a woman aged 25 to 39 in good health. Material: blood. The chain carries TRBV20-1 and TRBJ2-7; D is perhaps TRBD2 (5 bases). For the CDR3, the DNA is TGCAGTGCTAGAGCCATGGAGCGAGGGCTACGCGAGCAGTACTTC. Its protein product is CSARAMERGLREQYF.